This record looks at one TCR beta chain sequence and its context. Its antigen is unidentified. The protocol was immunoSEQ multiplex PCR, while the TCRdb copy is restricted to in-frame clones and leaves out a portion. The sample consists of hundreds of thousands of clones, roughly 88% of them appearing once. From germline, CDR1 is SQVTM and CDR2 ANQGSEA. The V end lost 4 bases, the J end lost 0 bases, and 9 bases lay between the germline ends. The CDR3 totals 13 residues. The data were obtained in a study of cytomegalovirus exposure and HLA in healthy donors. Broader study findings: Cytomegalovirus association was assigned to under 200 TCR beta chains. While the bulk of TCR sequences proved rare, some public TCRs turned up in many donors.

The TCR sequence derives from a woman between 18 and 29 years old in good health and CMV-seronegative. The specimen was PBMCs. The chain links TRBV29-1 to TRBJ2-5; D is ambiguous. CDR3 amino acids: CSVVVQNQETQYF. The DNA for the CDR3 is TGCAGCGTTGTAGTCCAAAACCAAGAGACCCAGTACTTC. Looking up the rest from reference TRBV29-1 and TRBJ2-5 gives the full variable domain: SAVISQKPSRDICQRGTSLTIQCQVDSQVTMMFWYRQQPGQSLTLIATANQGSEATYESGFVIDKFPISRPNLTFSTLTVSNMSPEDSSIYLCSVVVQNQETQYFGPGTRLLVL.